This TCR beta chain was obtained from a study of identical twins. This clonotype was picked up many times. What it recognizes is unknown. V shed 0 bases and J shed 2 bases, with 15 bases lying between them. CDR1 is SGDLS and CDR2 is YYNGEE in the germline V gene. CDR3 size: 17 residues. TCRdb used MiXCR to reprocess the 5' RACE reads, holding one entry per CDR3 protein. The data hold under 250,000 distinct CDR3 sequences, with 7.5% observed a single time. The study, taken as a whole, reports: Because invariant MAIT and iNKT cells could be present, zero-insertion analyses could be partly confounded.

This sample was also put to use in a study of yellow fever vaccine responses in identical twins.

Sample: CD8+ T cells sorted from blood. This chain connects TRBV9 to TRBJ2-4; D remains ambiguous. This TCR came from a woman between 18 and 29 years old in good health. The CDR3 DNA sequence: TGTGCCAGCAGCGTAGTCTCCAGCGTCAGCTCCAAAAACATTCAGTACTTC. It specifies CASSVVSSVSSKNIQYF. Full variable domain (rest looked up from reference TRBV9 and TRBJ2-4): DSGVTQTPKHLITATGQRVTLRCSPRSGDLSVYWYQQSLDQGLQFLIQYYNGEERAKGNILERFSAQQFPDLHSELNLSSLELGDSALYFCASSVVSSVSSKNIQYFGAGTRLSVL.